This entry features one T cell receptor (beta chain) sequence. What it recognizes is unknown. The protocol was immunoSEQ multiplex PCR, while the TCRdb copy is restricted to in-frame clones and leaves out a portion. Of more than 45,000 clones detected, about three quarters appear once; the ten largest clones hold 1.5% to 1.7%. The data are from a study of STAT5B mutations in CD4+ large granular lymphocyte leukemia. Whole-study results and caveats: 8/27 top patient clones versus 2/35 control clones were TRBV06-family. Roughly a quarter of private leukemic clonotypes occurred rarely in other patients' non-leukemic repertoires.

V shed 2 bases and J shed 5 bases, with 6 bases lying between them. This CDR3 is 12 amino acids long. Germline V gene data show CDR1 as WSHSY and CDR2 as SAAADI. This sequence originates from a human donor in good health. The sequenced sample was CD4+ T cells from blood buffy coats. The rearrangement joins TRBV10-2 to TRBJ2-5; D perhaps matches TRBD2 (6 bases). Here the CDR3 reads CASSERGETQYF. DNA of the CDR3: TGCGCCAGCAGTGAGCGGGGGGAGACCCAGTACTTC.